Each of the 10 T cell receptor beta chains below was sequenced from the same sample in a study of CD8 T cells in ankylosing spondylitis (dated by TCRdb to 2015 to 2018). Which antigens these TCRs recognize remains unknown. What the study reported, not specific to this receptor: Blood from ankylosing spondylitis patients appeared to be characterized by a TCR beta motif made up of about 8 highly homologous amino acid variants.

Libraries were constructed by 5' RACE. TCRdb records Illumina HiSeq 2500 as the sequencer. TCRdb applied fastp at Q25 and MiXCR to the public reads, then kept only in-frame beta chains. Every entry covers one CDR3 protein and lists the most common genes and DNA from its rows. The sample profile shows fewer than 550,000 distinct CDR3 sequences; about 5.2% of them were found once. Jointly, the top ten make up 3% to 4.5% of the sample. Material for sequencing was blood, either unsorted or a sorted T cell fraction (not recorded which). The source of these receptors is a male donor with ankylosing spondylitis.

The gene calls are TRBV7-9 and TRBJ1-3; D is unclear. The germline CDR1 and CDR2 sequences are SEHNR and FQNEAQ (reference sequence). The CDR3 spans 16 residues. Trimming pared 5 bases from V and 0 bases from J, leaving 14 bases between. The CDR3 loop is CASSNRGRASGNTIYF. CDR3 DNA: TGTGCCAGCAGCAATAGAGGACGGGCCTCTGGAAACACCATATATTTT. The full variable domain, in which reference TRBV7-9 and TRBJ1-3 provide the parts outside the CDR3, is DTGVSQNPRHKITKRGQNVTFRCDPISEHNRLYWYRQTLGQGPEFLTYFQNEAQLEKSRLLSDRFSAERPKGSFSTLEIQRTEQGDSAMYLCASSNRGRASGNTIYFGEGSWLTVV.

At least ten counts were recorded for this clonotype. The V call is TRBV9, the J call TRBJ1-2; the D gene is possibly TRBD1 (5 bases). This CDR3 has 15 amino acids. From germline, CDR1 is SGDLS and CDR2 YYNGEE. V was cut by 0 bases and J by 0 bases, with 9 bases left in between. Written as DNA, the CDR3 is TGTGCCAGCAGCGTAGCTAGCAGGGCTAACTATGGCTACACCTTC. Protein sequence: CASSVASRANYGYTF.

The chain has TRBV2 and TRBJ2-3; 8 bases fit TRBD1. V gave up 5 bases and J gave up 2 bases; unmatched junction bases: 6. The V gene's germline CDR1 is SNHLY and CDR2 FYNNEI. The CDR3 is 15 residues long. CDR3 nucleotide sequence: TGTGCCAGCAGTTTTCAGGGGGCGAACACAGATACGCAGTATTTT. This sequence encodes CASSFQGANTDTQYF.

This clonotype was observed a few times. The chain joins TRBV7-2 to TRBJ1-2; 8 nucleotides align to TRBD1. The CDR3 loop spans 17 amino acids. Germline V gives CDR1 SGHTA, CDR2 FQGNSA. V shed 2 bases, J shed 2 bases, and the junction held 10 bases outside the gene matches. The CDR3 protein is CASSLQGAAFSNYGYTF. The CDR3 DNA is TGTGCCAGCAGCTTACAGGGGGCGGCTTTTTCGAACTATGGCTACACCTTC.

The V gene is TRBV4-2, the J gene TRBJ2-3; 12 nucleotides agree with TRBD2. J lost 4 bases, V lost 10 bases, and 12 bases had no gene match. The CDR3 is 16 residues long. Germline V gene data show CDR1 as LGHNA and CDR2 as YNFKEQ. This CDR3 reads CAMGSGPSGGADTQYF. CDR3 coding DNA: TGTGCCATGGGCAGCGGGCCTAGCGGGGGGGCAGATACGCAGTATTTT.

This clonotype was found many times. The chain recombines TRBV7-9 with TRBJ2-1; no definite D call. Germline values: CDR1 SEHNR, CDR2 FQNEAQ (reference sequence). Trimming left V 1 base short and J 10 bases short, with 11 bases between. CDR3 length: 13 amino acids. CDR3 DNA sequence: TGTGCCAGCAGCTTAGGGGCCCAAGGGGAGCAGTTCTTC. The encoded protein is CASSLGAQGEQFF.

This clonotype was detected ten times or more. The V call is TRBV7-9, the J call TRBJ2-3; no firm D call. The germline V and J ends were trimmed by 6 bases and 4 bases, with 20 bases remaining between them. In germline, CDR1 is SEHNR, CDR2 FQNEAQ (reference sequence). The CDR3 extends over 16 amino acids. DNA of the CDR3: TGTGCCAGCAGTTTCCTGGACCGCGCTTCCGCAGATACGCAGTATTTT. The encoded protein is CASSFLDRASADTQYF.

V usage is TRBV5-6 and J usage is TRBJ1-1; D is unresolved. The V end was cut by 1 base, the J end by 3 bases, with 10 bases between. The germline V gene has CDR1 SGHDT and CDR2 YYEEEE. The CDR3 is made up of 14 amino acids. The DNA for the CDR3 is TGTGCCAGCAGCTTGAGAGAAAGGGACACTGAAGCTTTCTTT. Translating gives CASSLRERDTEAFF.

This clonotype was found many times. This chain joins TRBV15 and TRBJ2-7; 10 nucleotides align to TRBD1. CDR1 and CDR2 from the germline V gene are LNHNV and YYDKDF (reference sequence). The CDR3 contains 16 residues. V shed 0 bases and J 2 bases; nucleotides not matched to a gene: 4. CDR3 amino acids: CATSREGTGATYEQYF. The CDR3 nucleotides read TGTGCCACCAGCAGAGAGGGGACAGGGGCAACCTACGAGCAGTACTTC.

This clonotype was counted a few times. This chain joins TRBV29-1 and TRBJ2-7; tentative D call: TRBD2 (6 bases). V was trimmed by 3 bases and J by 3 bases, leaving 12 bases between them. Germline V gene lookup returns CDR1 SQVTM and CDR2 ANQGSEA. The CDR3 has 13 amino acids. The CDR3 sequence is CSVDVGGIYEQYF. CDR3 nucleotides: TGCAGCGTTGATGTCGGGGGAATCTACGAGCAGTACTTC.